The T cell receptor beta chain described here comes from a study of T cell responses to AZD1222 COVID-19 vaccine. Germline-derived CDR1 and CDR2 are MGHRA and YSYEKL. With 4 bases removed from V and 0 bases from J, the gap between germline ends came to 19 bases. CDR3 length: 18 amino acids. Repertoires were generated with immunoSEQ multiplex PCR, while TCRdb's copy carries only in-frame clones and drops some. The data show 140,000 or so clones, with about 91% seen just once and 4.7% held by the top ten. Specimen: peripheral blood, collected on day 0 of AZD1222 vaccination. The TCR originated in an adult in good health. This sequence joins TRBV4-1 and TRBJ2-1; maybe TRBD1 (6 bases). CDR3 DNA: TGCGCCAGCAGCCCCCGGACTGGGACACCGAGCTCCTACAATGAGCAGTTCTTC. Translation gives CASSPRTGTPSSYNEQFF.